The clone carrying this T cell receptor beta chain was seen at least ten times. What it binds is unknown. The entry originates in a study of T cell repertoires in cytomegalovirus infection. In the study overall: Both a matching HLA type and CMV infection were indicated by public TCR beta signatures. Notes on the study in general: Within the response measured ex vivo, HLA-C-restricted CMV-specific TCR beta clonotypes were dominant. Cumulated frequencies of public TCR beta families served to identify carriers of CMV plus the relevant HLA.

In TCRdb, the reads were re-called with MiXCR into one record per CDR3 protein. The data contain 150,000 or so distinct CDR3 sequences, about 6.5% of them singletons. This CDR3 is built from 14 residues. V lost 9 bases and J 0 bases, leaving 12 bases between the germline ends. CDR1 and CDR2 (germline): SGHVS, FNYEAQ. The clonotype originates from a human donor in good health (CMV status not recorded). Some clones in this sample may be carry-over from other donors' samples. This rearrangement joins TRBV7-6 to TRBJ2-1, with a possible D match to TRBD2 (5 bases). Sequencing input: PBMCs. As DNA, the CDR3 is TGTGCCAGTGCCCTAGGGAGCTCCTACAATGAGCAGTTCTTC. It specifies CASALGSSYNEQFF.